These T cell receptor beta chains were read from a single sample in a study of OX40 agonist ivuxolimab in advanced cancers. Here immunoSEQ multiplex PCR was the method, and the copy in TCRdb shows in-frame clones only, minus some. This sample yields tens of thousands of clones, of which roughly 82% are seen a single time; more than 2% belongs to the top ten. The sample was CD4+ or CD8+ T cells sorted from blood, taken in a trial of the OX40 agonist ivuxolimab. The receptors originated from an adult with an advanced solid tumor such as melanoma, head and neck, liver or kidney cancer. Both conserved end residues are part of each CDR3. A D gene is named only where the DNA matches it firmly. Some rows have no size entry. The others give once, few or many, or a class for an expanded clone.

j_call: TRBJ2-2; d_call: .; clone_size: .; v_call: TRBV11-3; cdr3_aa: CASSFPVQAGAGELFF; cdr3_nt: TGTGCCAGCAGCTTTCCTGTCCAGGCTGGGGCCGGGGAGCTGTTTTTT
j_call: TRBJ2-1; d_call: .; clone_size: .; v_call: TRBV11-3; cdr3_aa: CASSLQGFPYNEQFF; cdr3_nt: TGTGCCAGCAGCTTACAGGGGTTCCCCTACAATGAGCAGTTCTTC
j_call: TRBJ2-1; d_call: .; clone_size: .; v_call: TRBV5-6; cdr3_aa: CASSFSWGGLDNEQFF; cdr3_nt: TGTGCCAGCAGCTTCTCATGGGGAGGCCTGGACAATGAGCAGTTCTTC
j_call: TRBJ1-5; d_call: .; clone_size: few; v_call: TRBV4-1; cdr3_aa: CASSQDGGLGNQPQHF; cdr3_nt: TGCGCCAGCAGCCAAGATGGCGGGTTGGGCAATCAGCCCCAGCATTTT
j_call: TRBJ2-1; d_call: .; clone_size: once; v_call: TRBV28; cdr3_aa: CASSYGRDRRPVF; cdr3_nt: TGTGCCAGCAGTTACGGCCGGGATCGACGGCCGGTCTTC
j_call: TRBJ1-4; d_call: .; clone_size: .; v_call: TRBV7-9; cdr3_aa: CASSSNPREKLFF; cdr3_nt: TGTGCCAGCAGCTCGAACCCTAGGGAAAAACTGTTTTTT
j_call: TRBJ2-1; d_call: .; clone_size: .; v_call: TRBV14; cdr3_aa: CASSRSPGRGQFF; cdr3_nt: TGTGCCAGCAGCCGGTCCCCGGGAAGAGGGCAGTTCTTC
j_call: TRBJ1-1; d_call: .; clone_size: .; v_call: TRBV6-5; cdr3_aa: CASSYTVNTEAFF; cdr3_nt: TGTGCCAGCAGTTACACGGTGAACACTGAAGCTTTCTTT
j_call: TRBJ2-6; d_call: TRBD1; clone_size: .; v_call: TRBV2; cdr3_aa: CATTRTGGTSGANVLTF; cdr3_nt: TGTGCCACGACCAGAACAGGGGGCACCTCTGGGGCCAACGTCCTGACTTTC
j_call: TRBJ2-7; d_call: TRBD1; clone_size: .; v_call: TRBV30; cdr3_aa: CAWRGDRGLNEQYF; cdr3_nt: TGTGCCTGGAGGGGCGACAGGGGGCTTAACGAGCAGTACTTC
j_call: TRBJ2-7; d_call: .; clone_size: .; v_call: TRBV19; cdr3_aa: CASSIGGEHSYEQYF; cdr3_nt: TGTGCCAGTAGTATAGGGGGGGAGCACTCCTACGAGCAGTACTTC
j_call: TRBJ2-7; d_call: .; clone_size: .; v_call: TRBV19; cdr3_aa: CASSLFISSDISLGQYF; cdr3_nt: TGTGCCAGTAGTCTCTTCATTTCCTCGGACATCTCTTTGGGGCAGTACTTC
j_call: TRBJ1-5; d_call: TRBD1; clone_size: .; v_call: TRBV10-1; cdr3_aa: CANNSKGAPGSNQPQHF; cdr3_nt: TGCGCCAACAACTCAAAGGGGGCCCCTGGTAGCAATCAGCCCCAGCATTTT
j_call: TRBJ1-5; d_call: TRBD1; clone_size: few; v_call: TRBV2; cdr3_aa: CASSPGQGNQPQHF; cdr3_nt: TGTGCCAGCAGCCCGGGACAGGGCAATCAGCCCCAGCATTTT
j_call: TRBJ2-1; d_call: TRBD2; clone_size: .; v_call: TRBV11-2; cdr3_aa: CASSSGTSGDNEQFF; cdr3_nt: TGTGCCAGCAGCTCCGGGACTAGCGGGGACAATGAGCAGTTCTTC
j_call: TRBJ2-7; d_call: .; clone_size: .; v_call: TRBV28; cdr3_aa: CASSLGGAKSYEQYF; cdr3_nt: TGTGCCAGCAGTTTGGGGGGGGCCAAATCCTACGAGCAGTACTTC
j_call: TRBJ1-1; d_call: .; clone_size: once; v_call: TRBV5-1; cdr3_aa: CASSVDINTEAFF; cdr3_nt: TGCGCCAGCAGCGTGGACATAAACACTGAAGCTTTCTTT
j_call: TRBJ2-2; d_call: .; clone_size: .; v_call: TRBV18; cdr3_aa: CASSYSGTASTGELFF; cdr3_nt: TGTGCCAGCTCGTACTCCGGGACGGCGAGCACCGGGGAGCTGTTTTTT
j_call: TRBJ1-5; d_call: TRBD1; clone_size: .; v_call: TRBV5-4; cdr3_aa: CASSSTGAPGQPQHF; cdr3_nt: TGTGCCAGCAGCTCCACAGGGGCCCCGGGTCAGCCCCAGCATTTT
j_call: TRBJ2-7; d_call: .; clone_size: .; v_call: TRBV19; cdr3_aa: CASSAQNRYEQYF; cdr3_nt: TGTGCCAGTAGTGCACAGAACAGATACGAGCAGTACTTC
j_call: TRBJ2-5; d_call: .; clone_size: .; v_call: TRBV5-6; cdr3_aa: CASRLGLETQYF; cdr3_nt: TGTGCCAGCAGACTCGGGCTTGAGACCCAGTACTTC
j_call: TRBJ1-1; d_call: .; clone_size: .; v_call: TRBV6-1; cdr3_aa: CASYVGAGTEAFF; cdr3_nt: TGTGCCAGCTATGTGGGCGCGGGCACTGAAGCTTTCTTT
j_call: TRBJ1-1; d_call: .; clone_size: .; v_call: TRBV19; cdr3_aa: CASLVPANTEAFF; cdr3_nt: TGTGCCAGCCTCGTGCCAGCGAACACTGAAGCTTTCTTT
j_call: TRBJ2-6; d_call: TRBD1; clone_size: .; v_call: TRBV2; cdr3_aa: CASTDRGLGANVLTF; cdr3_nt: TGTGCCAGCACCGACAGGGGGCTAGGGGCCAACGTCCTGACTTTC
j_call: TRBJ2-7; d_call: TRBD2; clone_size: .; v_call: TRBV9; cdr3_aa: CASSVASGSYEQYF; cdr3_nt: TGTGCCAGCAGCGTGGCTAGCGGGAGCTACGAGCAGTACTTC
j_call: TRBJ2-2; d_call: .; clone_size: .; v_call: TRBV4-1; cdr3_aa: CASRALGAEQINTGELFF; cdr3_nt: TGCGCCAGCAGAGCGTTGGGGGCGGAACAGATCAACACCGGGGAGCTGTTTTTT
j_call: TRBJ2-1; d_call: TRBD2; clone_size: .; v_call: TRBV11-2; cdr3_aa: CASTISGISYNEQFF; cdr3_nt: TGTGCCAGCACCATTAGCGGGATCTCCTACAATGAGCAGTTCTTC
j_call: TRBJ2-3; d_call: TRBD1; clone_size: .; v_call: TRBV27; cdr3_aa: CASTLLGDRGMGDTQYF; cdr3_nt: TGTGCCAGCACCCTACTAGGGGACAGGGGTATGGGAGATACGCAGTATTTT
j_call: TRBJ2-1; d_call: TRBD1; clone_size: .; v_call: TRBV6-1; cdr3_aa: CASSVTGGPSNEQFF; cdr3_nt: TGTGCCAGCAGCGTGACAGGGGGCCCAAGCAATGAGCAGTTCTTC
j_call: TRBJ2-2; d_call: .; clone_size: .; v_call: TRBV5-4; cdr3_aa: CASRPGGGSTGELFF; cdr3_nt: TGTGCCAGCAGACCCGGCGGTGGGAGCACCGGGGAGCTGTTTTTT
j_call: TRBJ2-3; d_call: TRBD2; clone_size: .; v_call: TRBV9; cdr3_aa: CASSVTAGGGTDTQYF; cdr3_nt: TGTGCCAGCAGCGTTACAGCGGGGGGTGGCACAGATACGCAGTATTTT
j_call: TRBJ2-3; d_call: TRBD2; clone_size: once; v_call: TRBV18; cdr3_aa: CASSPLGLAGGQVTDTQYF; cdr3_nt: TGTGCCAGCTCACCCCTGGGACTAGCGGGGGGCCAGGTGACAGATACGCAGTATTTT
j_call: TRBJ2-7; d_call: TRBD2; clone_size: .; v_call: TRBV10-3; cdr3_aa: CAIRSGTSGRVSYEQYF; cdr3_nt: TGTGCCATCAGGAGCGGGACTAGCGGGAGAGTCTCCTACGAGCAGTACTTC
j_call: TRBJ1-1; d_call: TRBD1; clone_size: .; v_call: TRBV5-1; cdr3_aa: CASSTWTGVEAFF; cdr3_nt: TGCGCCAGCAGCACCTGGACAGGGGTTGAAGCTTTCTTT
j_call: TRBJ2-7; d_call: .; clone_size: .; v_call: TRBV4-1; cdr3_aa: CASGMPPLFEQYF; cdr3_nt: TGCGCCAGCGGGATGCCTCCCCTTTTCGAGCAGTACTTC
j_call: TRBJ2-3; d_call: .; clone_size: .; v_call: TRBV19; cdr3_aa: CASSIGGEDTQYF; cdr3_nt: TGTGCCAGTAGTATAGGGGGGGAGGATACGCAGTATTTT
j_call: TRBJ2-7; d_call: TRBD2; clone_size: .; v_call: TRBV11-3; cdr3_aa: CASSGLAGGVQYF; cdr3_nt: TGTGCCAGCAGCGGACTAGCGGGAGGGGTGCAGTACTTC
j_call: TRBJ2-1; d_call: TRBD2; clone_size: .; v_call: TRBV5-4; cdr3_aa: CASSPGLAGNNEQFF; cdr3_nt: TGTGCCAGCAGCCCAGGACTAGCGGGGAACAATGAGCAGTTCTTC